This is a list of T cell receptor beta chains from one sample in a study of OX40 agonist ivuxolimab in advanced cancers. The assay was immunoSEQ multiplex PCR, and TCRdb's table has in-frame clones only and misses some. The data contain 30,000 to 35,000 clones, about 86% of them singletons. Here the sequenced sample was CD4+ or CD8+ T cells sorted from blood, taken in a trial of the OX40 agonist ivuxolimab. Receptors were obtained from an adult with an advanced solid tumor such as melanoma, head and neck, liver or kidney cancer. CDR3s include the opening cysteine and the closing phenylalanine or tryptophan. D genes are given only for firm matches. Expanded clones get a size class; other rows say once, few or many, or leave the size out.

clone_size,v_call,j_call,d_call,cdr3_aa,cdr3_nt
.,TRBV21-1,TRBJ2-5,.,CASSTPIPDGQFCWTQYF,TGTGCCAGCAGCACCCCCATCCCGGACGGGCAATTTTGTTGGACCCAGTACTTC
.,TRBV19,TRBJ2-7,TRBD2,CASSTGGSYEQYF,TGTGCCAGTAGTACGGGGGGGAGCTACGAGCAGTACTTC
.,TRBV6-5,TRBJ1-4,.,CASSYGVDANEKLFF,TGTGCCAGCAGTTACGGGGTTGATGCTAATGAAAAACTGTTTTTT
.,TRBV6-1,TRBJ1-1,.,CASVGRHTEAFF,TGTGCCAGCGTGGGGAGACACACTGAAGCTTTCTTT
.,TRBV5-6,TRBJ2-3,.,CASSLKGRADTQYF,TGTGCCAGCAGCTTGAAGGGAAGGGCAGATACGCAGTATTTT
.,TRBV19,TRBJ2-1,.,CASSIEYARATNEQFF,TGTGCCAGTAGTATCGAATATGCGAGGGCTACCAATGAGCAGTTCTTC
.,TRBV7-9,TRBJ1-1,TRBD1,CASRPGGTEAFF,TGTGCCAGCAGGCCAGGGGGCACTGAAGCTTTCTTT
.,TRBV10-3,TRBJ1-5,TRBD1,CAIRSDREDQPQHF,TGTGCCATCAGATCGGACAGGGAAGATCAGCCCCAGCATTTT
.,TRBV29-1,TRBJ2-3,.,CSVAGTIPKYTDTQYF,TGCAGCGTTGCGGGAACAATCCCCAAATACACAGATACGCAGTATTTT
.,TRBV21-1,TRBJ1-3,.,CASSTTTNSGNTIYF,TGTGCCAGCAGCACTACCACGAACTCTGGAAACACCATATATTTT
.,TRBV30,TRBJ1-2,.,CAWLDRGPYGYTF,TGTGCCTGGCTCGACCGGGGGCCCTATGGCTACACCTTC
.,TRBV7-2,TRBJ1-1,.,CASSLKVMNTEAFF,TGTGCCAGCAGCTTAAAGGTAATGAACACTGAAGCTTTCTTT
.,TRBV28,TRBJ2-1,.,CASSLALGASSYNEQFF,TGTGCCAGCAGTTTAGCACTAGGGGCCAGCTCCTACAATGAGCAGTTCTTC
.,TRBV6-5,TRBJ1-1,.,CASSQGIARVDGAFF,TGTGCCAGCAGCCAGGGAATTGCGCGGGTAGATGGTGCTTTCTTT
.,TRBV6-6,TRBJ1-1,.,CASRGFNSEAFF,TGTGCCAGCAGGGGATTCAACTCTGAAGCTTTCTTT
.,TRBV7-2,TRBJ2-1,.,CASSLGGRGNEQFF,TGTGCCAGCAGCTTAGGGGGGCGCGGGAATGAGCAGTTCTTC
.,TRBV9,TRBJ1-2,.,CASSVDPGRGYGYTF,TGTGCCAGCAGCGTAGATCCGGGGAGGGGCTATGGCTACACCTTC
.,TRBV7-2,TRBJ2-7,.,CASRDVVRTGYEQYF,TGTGCCAGCAGGGATGTGGTCCGGACTGGCTACGAGCAGTACTTC
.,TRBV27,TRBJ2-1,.,CASKAGASGEQFF,TGTGCCAGCAAGGCAGGGGCAAGTGGTGAGCAGTTCTTC
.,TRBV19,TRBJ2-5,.,CASTPTKYQETQYF,TGTGCCAGTACCCCGACTAAGTACCAAGAGACCCAGTACTTC
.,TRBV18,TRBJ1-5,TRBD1,CASSPSRQGAGNQPQHF,TGTGCCAGCTCACCCTCCCGGCAGGGGGCCGGCAATCAGCCCCAGCATTTT
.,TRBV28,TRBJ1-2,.,CASSLWSESNYGYTF,TGTGCCAGCAGTTTATGGTCGGAAAGTAACTACGGCTACACCTTC
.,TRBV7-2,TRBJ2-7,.,CASSLSQVYEQYF,TGTGCCAGCAGCTTAAGTCAGGTCTACGAGCAGTACTTC
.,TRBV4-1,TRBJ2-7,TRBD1,CASSQDDRVLDEQYF,TGCGCCAGCAGCCAAGATGACAGGGTACTCGACGAGCAGTACTTC
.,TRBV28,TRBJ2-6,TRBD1,CASSSDRGKTSGANVLTF,TGTGCCAGCAGTTCAGACAGGGGAAAAACCTCTGGGGCCAACGTCCTGACTTTC
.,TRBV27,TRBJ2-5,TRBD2,CASGGLAEETQYF,TGTGCCAGTGGAGGACTAGCGGAAGAGACCCAGTACTTC
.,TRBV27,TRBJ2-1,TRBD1,CASSSGTGNYNEQFF,TGTGCCAGCAGTTCCGGGACAGGGAATTACAATGAGCAGTTCTTC
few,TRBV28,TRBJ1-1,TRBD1,CASRRRDRETFF,TGTGCCAGCAGACGCCGGGACAGGGAAACTTTCTTT
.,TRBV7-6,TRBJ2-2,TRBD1,CASSSGTGRDTGELFF,TGTGCCAGCAGCTCGGGGACAGGGCGGGACACCGGGGAGCTGTTTTTT
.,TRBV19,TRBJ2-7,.,CASSMGGAGYEQYF,TGTGCCAGTAGTATGGGGGGAGCTGGTTACGAGCAGTACTTC
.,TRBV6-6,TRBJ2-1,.,CASSERARSYNEQFF,TGTGCCAGCAGCGAGCGGGCACGCTCCTACAATGAGCAGTTCTTC
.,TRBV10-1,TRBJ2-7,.,CASSPGASGEQYF,TGCGCCAGCAGCCCAGGGGCGTCAGGCGAGCAGTACTTC
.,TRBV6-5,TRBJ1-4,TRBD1,CASSSDRVGEKLFF,TGTGCCAGCAGTTCTGACAGGGTCGGAGAAAAACTGTTTTTT
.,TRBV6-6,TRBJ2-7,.,CASSHEGGEYEQYF,TGTGCCAGCAGTCACGAGGGGGGTGAGTACGAGCAGTACTTC
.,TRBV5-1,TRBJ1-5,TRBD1,CASSLADTGAGSNQPQHF,TGCGCCAGCAGCTTGGCCGATACAGGGGCAGGCAGCAATCAGCCCCAGCATTTT
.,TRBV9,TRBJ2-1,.,CASSVVGQRNNEQFF,TGTGCCAGCAGCGTAGTCGGGCAGCGAAACAATGAGCAGTTCTTC
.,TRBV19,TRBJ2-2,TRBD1,CASMTGTGGTGELFF,TGTGCCAGTATGACCGGGACAGGGGGGACCGGGGAGCTGTTTTTT
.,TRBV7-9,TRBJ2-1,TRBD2,CASSLGGSGNEQFF,TGTGCCAGCAGCTTAGGAGGTAGCGGGAATGAGCAGTTCTTC
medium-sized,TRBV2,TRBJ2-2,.,CASKVSPGTGELFF,TGTGCCAGCAAGGTATCCCCTGGGACCGGGGAGCTGTTTTTT
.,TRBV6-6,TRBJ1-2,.,CASSYSSAYGYTF,TGTGCCAGCAGTTACTCTTCAGCTTATGGCTACACCTTC
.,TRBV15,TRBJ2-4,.,CATSRDYGGTVKNIQYF,TGTGCCACCAGCAGAGATTACGGCGGGACTGTCAAAAACATTCAGTACTTC
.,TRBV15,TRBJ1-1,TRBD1,CATSSRTGRTEAFF,TGTGCCACCAGCTCTAGGACAGGGCGAACTGAAGCTTTCTTT
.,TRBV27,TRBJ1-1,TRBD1,CASSLLGTDFSEAFF,TGTGCCAGCAGTTTGCTAGGGACAGATTTCTCTGAAGCTTTCTTT
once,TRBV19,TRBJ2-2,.,CASSTGLDTGELFF,TGTGCCAGTAGTACGGGACTCGACACCGGGGAGCTGTTTTTT
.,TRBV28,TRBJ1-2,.,CASSLYGNGYTF,TGTGCCAGCAGTTTATACGGAAATGGCTACACCTTC
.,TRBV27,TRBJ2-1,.,CASSSRPLGVRNSYNEQFF,TGTGCCAGCAGTTCCCGACCGTTAGGTGTGCGGAACTCCTACAATGAGCAGTTCTTC
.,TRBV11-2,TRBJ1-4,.,CASSPRFSANEKLFF,TGTGCCAGCAGCCCCAGGTTTTCTGCTAATGAAAAACTGTTTTTT
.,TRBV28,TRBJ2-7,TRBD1,CASSSPGQTYEQYF,TGTGCCAGCAGTTCCCCGGGACAGACCTACGAGCAGTACTTC
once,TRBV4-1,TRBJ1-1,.,CASSQNTKTTEAFF,TGCGCCAGCAGCCAAAACACAAAGACCACTGAAGCTTTCTTT
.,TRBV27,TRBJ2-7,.,CASSVSSPGRQQYF,TGTGCCAGCAGCGTCAGTTCGCCGGGTAGACAGCAGTACTTC
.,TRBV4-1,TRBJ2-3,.,CASSPPGDTQYF,TGCGCCAGCAGCCCACCGGGAGATACGCAGTATTTT
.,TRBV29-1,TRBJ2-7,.,CSVLRGDEQYF,TGCAGCGTGCTGAGGGGAGACGAGCAGTACTTC
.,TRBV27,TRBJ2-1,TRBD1,CASTSQTGTGIYNEQFF,TGTGCCAGCACTTCACAAACCGGGACAGGGATATACAATGAGCAGTTCTTC
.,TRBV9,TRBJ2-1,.,CASSVDGASYNEQFF,TGTGCCAGCAGCGTAGACGGGGCCTCCTACAATGAGCAGTTCTTC
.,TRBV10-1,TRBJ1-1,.,CASSRDSSNTEAFF,TGCGCCAGCAGTAGGGATTCGTCGAACACTGAAGCTTTCTTT
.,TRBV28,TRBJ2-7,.,CASSSARMEIAETSYEQYF,TGTGCCAGCAGTTCCGCCCGAATGGAAATAGCGGAGACCTCCTACGAGCAGTACTTC
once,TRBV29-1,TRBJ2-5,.,CSVVLGLQETQYF,TGCAGCGTTGTTTTGGGACTTCAAGAGACCCAGTACTTC